The sequence of this T cell receptor beta chain was determined in a study of blood T cell repertoires in COVID-19. Repertoires were generated with immunoSEQ multiplex PCR, while TCRdb's copy carries only in-frame clones and drops some. The sample lists around 80,000 clones; around 81% were seen once. The CDR3 extends over 16 amino acids. V lost 4 bases and J lost 5; bases outside the gene matches: 12. The germline V gene encodes CDR1 SGHAT and CDR2 FQDESV (reference sequence). This chain joins TRBV11-1 and TRBJ2-5; 8 positions match TRBD1. What was sequenced was peripheral blood. The receptor was derived from a human donor in a cohort sampled during active COVID-19. The CDR3 nucleotides are TGTGCCAGCAGCTCGGAAGACAGGGGCCCCGTCGAGACCCAGTACTTC. Its protein product is CASSSEDRGPVETQYF.